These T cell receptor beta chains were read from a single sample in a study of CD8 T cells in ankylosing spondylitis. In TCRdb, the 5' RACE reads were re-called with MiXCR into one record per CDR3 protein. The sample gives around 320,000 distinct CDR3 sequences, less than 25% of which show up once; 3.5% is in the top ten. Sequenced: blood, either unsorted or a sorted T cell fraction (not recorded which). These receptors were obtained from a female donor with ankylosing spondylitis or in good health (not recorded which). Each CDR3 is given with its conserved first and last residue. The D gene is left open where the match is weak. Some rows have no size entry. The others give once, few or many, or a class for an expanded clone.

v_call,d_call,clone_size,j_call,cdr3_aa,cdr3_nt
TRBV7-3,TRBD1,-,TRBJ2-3,CASSLQGIGTTDTQYF,TGTGCCAGCAGTTTACAGGGGATAGGTACGACAGATACGCAGTATTTT
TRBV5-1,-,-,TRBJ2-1,CASSLARVGNEQFF,TGCGCCAGCAGCTTGGCTAGGGTGGGGAATGAGCAGTTCTTC
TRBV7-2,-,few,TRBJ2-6,CASSSSPGTGANVLTF,TGTGCCAGCAGCTCCTCACCAGGGACTGGGGCCAACGTCCTGACTTTC
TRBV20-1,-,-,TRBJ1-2,CSAPGRTNYGYTF,TGCAGTGCGCCGGGACGGACTAACTATGGCTACACCTTC
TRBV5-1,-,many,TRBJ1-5,CASSLSSNQPQHF,TGCGCCAGCAGCTTAAGTAGCAATCAGCCCCAGCATTTT
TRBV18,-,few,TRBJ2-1,CASSDTGYYEQFF,TGTGCCAGCTCAGATACCGGATACTATGAGCAGTTCTTC
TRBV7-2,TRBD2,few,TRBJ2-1,CASHGEGRNEQFF,TGTGCCAGCCATGGGGAGGGCCGCAATGAGCAGTTCTTC
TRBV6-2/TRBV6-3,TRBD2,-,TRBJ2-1,CASASGRYNEQFF,TGTGCCAGCGCTAGCGGGAGGTACAATGAGCAGTTCTTC
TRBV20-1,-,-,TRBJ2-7,CSASSHRFEQYF,TGCAGTGCTAGTTCACATCGATTTGAGCAGTACTTC
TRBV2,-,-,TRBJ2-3,CASMGLAKDTQYF,TGTGCCAGCATGGGGCTAGCAAAAGATACGCAGTATTTT
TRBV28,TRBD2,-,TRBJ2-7,CASSLLADQSYEQYF,TGTGCCAGCAGTTTGCTAGCGGACCAGTCCTACGAGCAGTACTTC
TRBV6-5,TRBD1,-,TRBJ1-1,CASTPGQGGAFF,TGTGCCAGCACCCCGGGACAGGGGGGAGCTTTCTTT
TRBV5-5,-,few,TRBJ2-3,CASSLRRSAAPLRYF,TGTGCCAGCAGCTTGAGGCGTTCGGCAGCCCCTCTTAGGTATTTT
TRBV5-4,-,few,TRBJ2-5,CASSPPGEETQYF,TGTGCCAGCAGCCCGCCGGGGGAAGAGACCCAGTACTTC
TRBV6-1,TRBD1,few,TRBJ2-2,CASRPWTGGDTGELFF,TGTGCCAGCAGACCATGGACAGGGGGCGACACCGGGGAGCTGTTTTTT
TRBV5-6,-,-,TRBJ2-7,CASSLWSGATYEQYF,TGTGCCAGCAGCCTTTGGTCAGGGGCGACATACGAGCAGTACTTC
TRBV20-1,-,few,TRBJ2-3,CSARDLRVTTDTQYF,TGCAGTGCTAGAGATTTGAGGGTCACCACAGATACGCAGTATTTT
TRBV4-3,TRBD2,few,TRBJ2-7,CASSQRISGLADSYEQYF,TGCGCCAGCAGCCAACGGATCTCGGGACTAGCGGACTCCTACGAGCAGTACTTC
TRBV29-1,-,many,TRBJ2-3,CSVDGNTDTQYF,TGCAGCGTTGACGGGAACACAGATACGCAGTATTTT
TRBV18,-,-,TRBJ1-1,CASSVVGAEAFF,TGTGCCAGCTCAGTAGTCGGCGCTGAAGCTTTCTTT
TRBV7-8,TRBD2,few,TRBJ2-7,CASSLGTSGSWAYEQYF,TGTGCCAGCAGCTTAGGGACTAGCGGGAGTTGGGCCTACGAGCAGTACTTC
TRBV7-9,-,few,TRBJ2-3,CASSLSYGNTDTQYF,TGTGCCAGCAGCTTATCCTATGGCAACACAGATACGCAGTATTTT
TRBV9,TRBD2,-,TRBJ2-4,CASSVEGSGKAKNIQYF,TGTGCCAGCAGCGTAGAAGGGAGCGGGAAGGCCAAAAACATTCAGTACTTC
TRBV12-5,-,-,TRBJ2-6,CASGLVRDTGANVLTF,TGTGCTAGTGGTTTGGTACGAGACACTGGGGCCAACGTCCTGACTTTC
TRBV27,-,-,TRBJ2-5,CASSSLEGLRTQETQYF,TGTGCCAGCAGTTCCCTGGAGGGTTTAAGGACCCAAGAGACCCAGTACTTC
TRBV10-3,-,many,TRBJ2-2,CASGSGYSFTGELFF,TGTGCCTCCGGGAGCGGATACTCTTTCACCGGGGAGCTGTTTTTT
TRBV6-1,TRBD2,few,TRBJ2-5,CASRGLAGETQYF,TGTGCCTCGAGGGGACTAGCGGGCGAGACCCAGTACTTC
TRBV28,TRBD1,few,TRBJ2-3,CASSSGGQGQRDTQYF,TGTGCCAGCAGTTCCGGAGGACAGGGGCAAAGGGATACGCAGTATTTT
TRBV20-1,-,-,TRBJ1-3,CSASPDTYSGNTIYF,TGCAGTGCTAGTCCAGACACGTACTCTGGAAACACCATATATTTT